This entry describes one T cell receptor (beta chain). Its target is unknown. The data were taken from a study of radiation and T cells in renal cell carcinoma. Sample treatment: 15 Gy SBRT to primary tumor, nephrectomy 4 weeks later. Nephrectomy followed 15 Gy stereotactic body radiation by 4 weeks. The study, taken as a whole, reports: Irradiated tumors held more dominant CDR3 motifs than control tumors. From baseline, blood top tumor clonotypes peaked at 2 weeks post-radiation. In nephrectomy-only tumors, top 100 clonotypes averaged roughly 43%, versus around 54% irradiated.

V lost 4 bases, J lost 4 bases, and 6 bases stayed unmatched. This CDR3 has 14 residues. Germline loops: CDR1 SQVTM, CDR2 ANQGSEA. TCRdb's table, derived via immunoSEQ multiplex PCR, lists solely in-frame clones and lacks some. The data hold 10,000 to 15,000 clones, with 30% to 40% observed a single time. The chain employs TRBV29-1 and TRBJ2-5; 10 nucleotides agree with TRBD2. Specimen: tumor tissue, collected from a patient whose treatment included radiotherapy and nephrectomy. The sequence came from a man aged 55 to 70 with renal cell carcinoma. The CDR3 nucleotides are TGCAGCGTTGCTGGGACTAGCGTCGGAGAGACCCAGTACTTC. This sequence encodes CSVAGTSVGETQYF. The variable domain in full, with the rest retrieved from reference TRBV29-1 and TRBJ2-5, is SAVISQKPSRDICQRGTSLTIQCQVDSQVTMMFWYRQQPGQSLTLIATANQGSEATYESGFVIDKFPISRPNLTFSTLTVSNMSPEDSSIYLCSVAGTSVGETQYFGPGTRLLVL.